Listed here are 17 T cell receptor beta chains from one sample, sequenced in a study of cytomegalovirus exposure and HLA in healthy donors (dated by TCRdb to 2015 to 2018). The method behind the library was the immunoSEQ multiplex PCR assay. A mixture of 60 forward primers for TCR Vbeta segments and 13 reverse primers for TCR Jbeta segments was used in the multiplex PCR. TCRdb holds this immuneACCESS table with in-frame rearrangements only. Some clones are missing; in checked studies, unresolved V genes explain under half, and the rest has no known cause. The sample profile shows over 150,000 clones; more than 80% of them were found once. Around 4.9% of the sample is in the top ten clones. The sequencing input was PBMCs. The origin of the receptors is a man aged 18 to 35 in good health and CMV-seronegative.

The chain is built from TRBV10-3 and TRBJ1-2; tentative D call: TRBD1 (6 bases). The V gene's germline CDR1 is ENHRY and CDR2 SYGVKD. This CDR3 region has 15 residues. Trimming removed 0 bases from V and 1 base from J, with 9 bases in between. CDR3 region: CAISESPRGNYGYTF. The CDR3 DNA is TGTGCCATCAGTGAGTCCCCCAGGGGTAACTATGGCTACACCTTC.

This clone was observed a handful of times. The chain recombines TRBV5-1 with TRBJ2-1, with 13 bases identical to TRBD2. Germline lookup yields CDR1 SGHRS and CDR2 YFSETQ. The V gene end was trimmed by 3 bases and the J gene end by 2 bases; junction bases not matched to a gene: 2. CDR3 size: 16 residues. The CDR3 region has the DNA TGCGCCAGCAGCTCGGGACTAGCGGGGCCCTACAATGAGCAGTTCTTC. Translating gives CASSSGLAGPYNEQFF.

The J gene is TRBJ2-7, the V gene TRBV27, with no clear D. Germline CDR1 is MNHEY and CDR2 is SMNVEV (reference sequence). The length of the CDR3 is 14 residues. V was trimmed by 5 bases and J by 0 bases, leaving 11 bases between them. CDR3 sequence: CASSRVYSSYEQYF. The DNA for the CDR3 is TGTGCCAGCAGTCGGGTGTATAGCTCCTACGAGCAGTACTTC.

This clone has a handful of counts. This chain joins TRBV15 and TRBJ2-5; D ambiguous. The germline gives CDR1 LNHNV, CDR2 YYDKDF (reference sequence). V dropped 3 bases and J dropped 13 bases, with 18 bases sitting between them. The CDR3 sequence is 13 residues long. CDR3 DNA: TGTGCCACCAGCAGGTCCCTGGGCCTTACGCGGTACTTC. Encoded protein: CATSRSLGLTRYF.

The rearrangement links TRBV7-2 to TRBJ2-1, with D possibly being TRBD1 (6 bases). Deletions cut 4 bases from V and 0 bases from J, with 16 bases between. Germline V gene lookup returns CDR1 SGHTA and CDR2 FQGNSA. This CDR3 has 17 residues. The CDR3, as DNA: TGTGCCAGCAGCTCCTACCGGGACACCTTCTCCTACAATGAGCAGTTCTTC. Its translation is CASSSYRDTFSYNEQFF. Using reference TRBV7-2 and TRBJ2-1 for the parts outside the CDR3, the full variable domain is GAGVSQSPSNKVTEKGKDVELRCDPISGHTALYWYRQSLGQGLEFLIYFQGNSAPDKSGLPSDRFSAERTGGSVSTLTIQRTQQEDSAVYLCASSSYRDTFSYNEQFFGPGTRLTVL.

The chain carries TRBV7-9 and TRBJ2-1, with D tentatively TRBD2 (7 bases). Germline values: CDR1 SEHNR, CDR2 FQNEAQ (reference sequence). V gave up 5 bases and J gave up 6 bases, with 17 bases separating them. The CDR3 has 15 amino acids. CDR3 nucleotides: TGTGCCAGCAGCAACCGGGGGGCCCTCCTCAATGAGCAGTTCTTC. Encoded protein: CASSNRGALLNEQFF.

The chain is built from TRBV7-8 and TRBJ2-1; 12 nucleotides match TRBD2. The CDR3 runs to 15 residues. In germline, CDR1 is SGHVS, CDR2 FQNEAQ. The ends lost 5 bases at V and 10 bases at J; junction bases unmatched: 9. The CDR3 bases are TGTGCCAGCAGCCCAACCACTAGCGGGGGGAGGGAGCAGTTCTTC. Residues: CASSPTTSGGREQFF.

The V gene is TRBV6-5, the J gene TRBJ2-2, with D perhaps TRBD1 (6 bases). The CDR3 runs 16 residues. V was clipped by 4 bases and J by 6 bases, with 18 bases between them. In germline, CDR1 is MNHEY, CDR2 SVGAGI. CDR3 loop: CASSSAGTPIAGELFF. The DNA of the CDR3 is TGTGCCAGCAGTTCTGCCGGGACACCGATCGCCGGGGAGCTGTTTTTT.

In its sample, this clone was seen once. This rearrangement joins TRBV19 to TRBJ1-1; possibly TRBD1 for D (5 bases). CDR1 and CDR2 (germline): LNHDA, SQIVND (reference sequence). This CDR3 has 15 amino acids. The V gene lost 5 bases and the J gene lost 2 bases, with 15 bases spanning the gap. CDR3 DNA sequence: TGTGCCAGTAGTCTGGGGGGTCACGGTAACACTGAAGCTTTCTTT. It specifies CASSLGGHGNTEAFF.

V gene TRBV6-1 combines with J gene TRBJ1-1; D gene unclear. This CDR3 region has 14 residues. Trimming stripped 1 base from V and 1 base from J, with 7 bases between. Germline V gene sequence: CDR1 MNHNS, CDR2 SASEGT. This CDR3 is CASSEGTANTEAFF. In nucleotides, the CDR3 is TGTGCCAGCAGTGAAGGTACTGCGAACACTGAAGCTTTCTTT.

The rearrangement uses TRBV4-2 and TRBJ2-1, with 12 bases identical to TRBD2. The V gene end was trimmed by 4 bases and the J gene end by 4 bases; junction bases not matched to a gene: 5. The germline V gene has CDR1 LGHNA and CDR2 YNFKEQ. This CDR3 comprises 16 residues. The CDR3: CASSLGLAGLYNEQFF. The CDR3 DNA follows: TGTGCCAGCAGCCTGGGACTAGCGGGCTTATACAATGAGCAGTTCTTC.

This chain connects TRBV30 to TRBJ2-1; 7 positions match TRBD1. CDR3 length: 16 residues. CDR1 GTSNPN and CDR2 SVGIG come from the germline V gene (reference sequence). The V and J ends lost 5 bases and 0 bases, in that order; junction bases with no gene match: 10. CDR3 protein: CAWALRGQTSYNEQFF. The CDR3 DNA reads TGTGCCTGGGCTTTAAGGGGACAGACCTCCTACAATGAGCAGTTCTTC. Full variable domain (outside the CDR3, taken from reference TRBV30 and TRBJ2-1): SQTIHQWPATLVQPVGSPLSLECTVEGTSNPNLYWYRQAAGRGLQLLFYSVGIGQISSEVPQNLSASRPQDRQFILSSKKLLLSDSGFYLCAWALRGQTSYNEQFFGPGTRLTVL.

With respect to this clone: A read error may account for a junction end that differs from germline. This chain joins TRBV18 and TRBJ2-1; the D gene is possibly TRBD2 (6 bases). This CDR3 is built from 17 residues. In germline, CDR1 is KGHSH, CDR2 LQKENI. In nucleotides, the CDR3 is TGTGCCAGCTCCCCACTTGTCGGGAGAATAGGAGGGGATGAGCAGTTCTTC. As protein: CASSPLVGRIGGDEQFF. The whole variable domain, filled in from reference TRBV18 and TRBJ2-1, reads NAGVMQNPRHLVRRRGQEARLRCSPMKGHSHVYWYRQLPEEGLKFMVYLQKENIIDESGMPKERFSAEFPKEGPSILRIQQVVRGDSAAYFCASSPLVGRIGGDEQFFGPGTRLTVL.

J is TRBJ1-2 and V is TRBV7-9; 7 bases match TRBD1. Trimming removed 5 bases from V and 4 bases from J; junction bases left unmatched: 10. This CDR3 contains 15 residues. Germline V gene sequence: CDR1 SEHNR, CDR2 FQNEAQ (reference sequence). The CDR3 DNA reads TGTGCCAGCAGCCCGAGAGGGGGCGAACTCTATGGCTACACCTTC. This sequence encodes CASSPRGGELYGYTF.

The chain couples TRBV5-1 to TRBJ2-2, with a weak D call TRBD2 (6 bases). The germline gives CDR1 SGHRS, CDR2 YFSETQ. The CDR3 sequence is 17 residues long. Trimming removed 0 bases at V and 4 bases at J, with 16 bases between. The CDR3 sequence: CASSLAFLALGTGELFF. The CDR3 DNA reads TGCGCCAGCAGCTTGGCCTTCCTAGCGCTAGGCACCGGGGAGCTGTTTTTT. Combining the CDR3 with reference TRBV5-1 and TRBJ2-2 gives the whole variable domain KAGVTQTPRYLIKTRGQQVTLSCSPISGHRSVSWYQQTPGQGLQFLFEYFSETQRNKGNFPGRFSGRQFSNSRSEMNVSTLELGDSALYLCASSLAFLALGTGELFFGEGSRLTVL.

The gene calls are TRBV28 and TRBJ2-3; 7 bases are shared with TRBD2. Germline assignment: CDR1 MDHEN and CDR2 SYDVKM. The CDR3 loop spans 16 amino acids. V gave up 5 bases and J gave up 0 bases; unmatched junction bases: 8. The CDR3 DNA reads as TGTGCCAGCAGTCCCACCCGGGGGGAGAGCACAGATACGCAGTATTTT. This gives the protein CASSPTRGESTDTQYF.

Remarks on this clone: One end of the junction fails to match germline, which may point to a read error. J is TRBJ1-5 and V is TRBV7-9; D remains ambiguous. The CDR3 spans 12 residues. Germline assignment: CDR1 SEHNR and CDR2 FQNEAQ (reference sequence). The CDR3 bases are TGTTCCAGCAGCTTCGGAGGGCAGCCCCAGCATTTT. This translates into CSSSFGGQPQHF. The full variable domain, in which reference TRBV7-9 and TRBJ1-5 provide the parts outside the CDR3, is DTGVSQNPRHKITKRGQNVTFRCDPISEHNRLYWYRQTLGQGPEFLTYFQNEAQLEKSRLLSDRFSAERPKGSFSTLEIQRTEQGDSAMYLCSSSFGGQPQHFGDGTRLSIL.